This entry features one T cell receptor beta chain sequence. Some clones are missing from TCRdb's copy, which holds only in-frame ones; the method was immunoSEQ multiplex PCR. In the table there are 100,000 to 150,000 clones, roughly 86% of which are singletons. Germline V gene data show CDR1 as LGHDT and CDR2 as YNNKEL (reference sequence). This CDR3 spans 14 amino acids. V was shortened by 1 base and J by 3 bases, with 9 bases between the two germline ends. This sample is part of a study of blood T cell repertoires in COVID-19. The sequence derives from a human donor in a cohort sampled during active COVID-19. Source material: peripheral blood. The chain is built from TRBV3-1 (or the pseudogene TRBV3-2) and TRBJ1-1; D gene unclear. CDR3 sequence: CASSQVSPDTEAFF. The CDR3 nucleotides are TGTGCCAGCAGCCAAGTTAGCCCTGACACTGAAGCTTTCTTT.